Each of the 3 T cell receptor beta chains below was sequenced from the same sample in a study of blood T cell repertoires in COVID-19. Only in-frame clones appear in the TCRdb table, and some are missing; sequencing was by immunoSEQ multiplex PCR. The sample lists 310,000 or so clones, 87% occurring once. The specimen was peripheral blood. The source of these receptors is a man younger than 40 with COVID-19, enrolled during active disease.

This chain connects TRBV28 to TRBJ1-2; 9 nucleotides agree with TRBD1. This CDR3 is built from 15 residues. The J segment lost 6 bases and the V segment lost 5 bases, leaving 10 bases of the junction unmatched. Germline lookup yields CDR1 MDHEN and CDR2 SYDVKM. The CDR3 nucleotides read TGTGCCAGCAGTCCATACACAGGGGGCGCCAATGGCTACACCTTC. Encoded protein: CASSPYTGGANGYTF.

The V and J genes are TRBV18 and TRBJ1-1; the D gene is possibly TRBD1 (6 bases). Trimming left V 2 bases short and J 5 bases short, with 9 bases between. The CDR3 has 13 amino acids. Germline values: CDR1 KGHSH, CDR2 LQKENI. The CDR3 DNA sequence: TGTGCCAGCTCACCAGCAGGGGAAACTGAAGCTTTCTTT. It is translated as CASSPAGETEAFF.

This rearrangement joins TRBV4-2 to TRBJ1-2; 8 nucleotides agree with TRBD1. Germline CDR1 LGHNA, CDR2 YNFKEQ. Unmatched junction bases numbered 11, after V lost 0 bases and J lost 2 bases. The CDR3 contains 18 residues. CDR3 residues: CASSQDILSGGANYGYTF. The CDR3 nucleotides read TGTGCCAGCAGCCAAGATATCTTGTCAGGGGGCGCGAACTATGGCTACACCTTC.